The 3 T cell receptor beta chains below were found in one sample sequenced in a study of T cells in Graves' hyperthyroidism and ophthalmopathy. The CDR3 regions of TCR beta were amplified from RNA transcripts. An initial round of RT-PCR targeting the TCR CDR3 relied on the HTBI primer set. TCRdb reprocessed the multiplex PCR reads via MiXCR and lists one record per CDR3 protein. This sample has roughly 700,000 distinct CDR3 sequences; around a third occur once, and the top ten carry around a third. The sequencing input was blood. These receptors were collected from a woman between 35 and 50 years old with Graves' hyperthyroidism.

This clonotype was counted a single time. The rearrangement uses TRBV13 and TRBJ2-1, with no clear D. This CDR3 is 15 amino acids long. Germline V gene lookup returns CDR1 PRHDT and CDR2 FYEKMQ (reference sequence). Trimming took off 0 bases at V and 2 bases at J, with 8 bases between the two ends. Here the CDR3 reads CASSLGGGTYNEQFF. CDR3 bases: TGTGCCAGCAGCTTAGGGGGCGGAACCTACAATGAGCAGTTCTTC.

In this sample, this clonotype turned up once. The CDR3 sequence: CSAWTGPREKLFF. CDR3 DNA sequence: TGCAGTGCATGGACAGGGCCGCGTGAAAAACTGTTTTTT. The rearrangement uses TRBV20-1 and TRBJ1-4, with 8 positions matching TRBD1. V was clipped by 6 bases and J by 7 bases; unmatched bases: 7. The CDR3 has 13 amino acids. Germline CDR1 and CDR2: DFQATT and SNEGSKA (reference sequence).

This clonotype was counted between two and nine times. The chain combines TRBV7-9 with TRBJ2-3; 10 bases fit TRBD2. The ends lost 4 bases at V and 3 bases at J; junction bases unmatched: 1. Germline V lookup: CDR1 SEHNR, CDR2 FQNEAQ (reference sequence). This CDR3 has 14 amino acids. CDR3 DNA: TGTGCCAGCAGCTCTAGCGGGGGTACAGATACGCAGTATTTT. Residues: CASSSSGGTDTQYF.